The sequence of this T cell receptor beta chain was determined in a study of shared clonotypes between healthy human individuals. Findings of the study overall: On the whole, naive subsets had larger estimated richness than memory subsets had.

Naive CD8 cells lacked CD45RO, underwent positive selection for CCR7 and left out terminally differentiated effector memory CD45RA+ cells. In its sample, this clone was seen once. The target antigen is unknown. The repertoire was sequenced with immunoSEQ multiplex PCR; TCRdb's copy has only in-frame clones and lacks some. The table has some 2.1 million clones, about 94% seen once. The sample was naive CD8+ T cells sorted from blood. This TCR derives from a man in his late teens or twenties in good health.

CDR3 sequence reads: CASSLQGQGVNTEAFF. CDR3 nucleotide sequence: TGTGCCAGCAGCTTACAGGGACAGGGAGTGAACACTGAAGCTTTCTTT. The chain combines TRBV7-9 with TRBJ1-1, with TRBD1 identical over 9 bases. The trim removed 2 bases at V and 0 bases at J, leaving 4 bases unmatched. This CDR3 has 16 residues. Germline assignment: CDR1 SEHNR and CDR2 FQNEAQ (reference sequence).